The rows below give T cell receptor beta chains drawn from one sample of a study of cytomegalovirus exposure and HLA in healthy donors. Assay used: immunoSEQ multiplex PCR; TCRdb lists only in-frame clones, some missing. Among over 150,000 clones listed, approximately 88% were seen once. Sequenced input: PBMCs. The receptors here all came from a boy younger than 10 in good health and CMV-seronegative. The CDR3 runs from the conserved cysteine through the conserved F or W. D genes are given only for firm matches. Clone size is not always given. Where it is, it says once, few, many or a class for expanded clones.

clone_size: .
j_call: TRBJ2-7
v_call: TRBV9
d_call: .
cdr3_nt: TGTGCCAGCAGCGTAGGGAGCAACCCGGGCGAGCAGTACTTC
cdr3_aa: CASSVGSNPGEQYF

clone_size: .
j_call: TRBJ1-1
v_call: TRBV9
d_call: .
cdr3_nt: TGTGCCAGCAGCCCAGAAGGGAGGACTGAAGCTTTCTTT
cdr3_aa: CASSPEGRTEAFF

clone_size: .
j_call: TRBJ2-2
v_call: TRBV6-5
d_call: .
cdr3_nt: TGTGCCAGCAGTTACTCTTATCGGTCGAACACCGGGGAGCTGTTTTTT
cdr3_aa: CASSYSYRSNTGELFF

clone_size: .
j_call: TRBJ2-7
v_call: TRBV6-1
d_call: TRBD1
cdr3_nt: TGTGCCATCACCGAGGGGACAGGGGGCTACGAGCAGTACTTC
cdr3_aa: CAITEGTGGYEQYF

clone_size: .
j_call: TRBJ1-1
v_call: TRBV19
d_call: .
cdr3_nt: TGTGCCAGTAGGATCCTCGGACTCCAGAACACTGAAGCTTTCTTT
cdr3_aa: CASRILGLQNTEAFF

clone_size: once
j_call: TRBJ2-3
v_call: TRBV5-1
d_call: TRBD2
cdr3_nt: TGCGCCAGCAGCCCTGAGGGAGTAGCGGGAGTTTTAACAGATACGCAGTATTTT
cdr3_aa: CASSPEGVAGVLTDTQYF

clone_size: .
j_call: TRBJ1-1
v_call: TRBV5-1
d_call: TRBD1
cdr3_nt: TGCGCCAGCAGCTTGTCCCAGGGGGGCACTGAAGCTTTCTTT
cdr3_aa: CASSLSQGGTEAFF

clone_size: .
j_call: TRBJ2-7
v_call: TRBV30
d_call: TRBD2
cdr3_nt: TGTGCCTGGAGTCCAGGGACTAGCGGGAGGTTTAGCTACGAGCAGTACTTC
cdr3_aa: CAWSPGTSGRFSYEQYF

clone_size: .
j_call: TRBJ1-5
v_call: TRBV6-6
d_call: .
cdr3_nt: TGTGCCAGCAGTTACGGCCGGGAAGGTGTTCAGCCCCAGCATTTT
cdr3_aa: CASSYGREGVQPQHF

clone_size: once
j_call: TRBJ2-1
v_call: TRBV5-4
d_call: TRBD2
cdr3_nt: TGTGCCAGCAGTTCAGGTGCTAGCGGGAATGAGCAGTTCTTC
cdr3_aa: CASSSGASGNEQFF

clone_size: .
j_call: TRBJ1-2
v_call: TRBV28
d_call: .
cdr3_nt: TGTGCCAGCAGGGTCCCCTCACGGGGGGCTGACTATGGCTACACCTTC
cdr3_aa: CASRVPSRGADYGYTF

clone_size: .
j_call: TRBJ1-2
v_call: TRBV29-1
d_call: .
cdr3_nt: TGCAGCTCAGGGCGGGAGGATGGCTACACCTTC
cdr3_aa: CSSGREDGYTF

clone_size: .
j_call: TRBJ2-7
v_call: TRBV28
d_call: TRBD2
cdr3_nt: TGTGCCAGCAGTTATCCGGGACTAGGAACCTACGAGCAGTACTTC
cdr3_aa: CASSYPGLGTYEQYF

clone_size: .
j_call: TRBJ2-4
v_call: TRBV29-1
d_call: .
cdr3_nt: TGCCCCCAGGGGCCGGAAAGCATTCAGTACTTC
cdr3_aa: CPQGPESIQYF

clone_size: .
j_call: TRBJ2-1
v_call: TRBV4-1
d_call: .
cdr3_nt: TGCGCCAGCAGCCAAGATTCGGGGAATGAGCAGTTCTTC
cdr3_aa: CASSQDSGNEQFF

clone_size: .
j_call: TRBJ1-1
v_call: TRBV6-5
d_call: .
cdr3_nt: TGTGCCAGCAGTTATGGTAGCCGGGGCACTGAAGCTTTCTTT
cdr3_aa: CASSYGSRGTEAFF

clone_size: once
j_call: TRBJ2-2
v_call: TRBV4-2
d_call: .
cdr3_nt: TGTGCCAGCAGCCTTAGCCTTGCGAACACCGGGGAGCTGTTTTTT
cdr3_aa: CASSLSLANTGELFF

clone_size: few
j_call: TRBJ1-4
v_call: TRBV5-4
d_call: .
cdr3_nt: TGTGCCAGCAGCTCCCCGGGAGCGAGTGCTAATGAAAAACTGTTTTTT
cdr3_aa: CASSSPGASANEKLFF

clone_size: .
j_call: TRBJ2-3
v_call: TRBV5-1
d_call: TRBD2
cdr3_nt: TGCGCCAGCAGCTTAGGACGAGGACTAGCGGGAGGCAGCACAGATACGCAGTATTTT
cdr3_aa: CASSLGRGLAGGSTDTQYF

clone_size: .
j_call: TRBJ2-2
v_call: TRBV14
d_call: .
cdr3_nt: TGTGCCAGCAGCCAAGAATGGACCGGGGGCACCGGGGAGCTGTTTTTT
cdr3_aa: CASSQEWTGGTGELFF

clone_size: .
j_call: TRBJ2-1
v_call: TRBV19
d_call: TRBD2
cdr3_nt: TGTGCCAGTAGTATCCGGGAGGGCCTCAGTGAGCAGTTCTTC
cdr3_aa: CASSIREGLSEQFF

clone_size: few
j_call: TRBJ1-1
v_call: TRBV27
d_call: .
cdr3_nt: TGTGCCAGCAGTCTAACAGAGAACACTGAAGCTTTCTTT
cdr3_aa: CASSLTENTEAFF

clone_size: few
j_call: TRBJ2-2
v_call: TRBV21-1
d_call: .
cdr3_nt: TGTGCCAGCACCCGGACGGGAACCGGGGAGCTGTTTTTT
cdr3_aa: CASTRTGTGELFF

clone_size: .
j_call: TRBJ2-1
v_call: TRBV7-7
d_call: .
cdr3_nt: TGTGCTAGCAGCCCCGGACTGGTAGGTTTGGAAGAGCAGTTCTTC
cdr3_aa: CASSPGLVGLEEQFF

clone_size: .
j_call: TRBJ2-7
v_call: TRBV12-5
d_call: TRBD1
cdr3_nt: TGTGCTAGTGGTTTGAAAACAGGGGGCGTTTGGTCCGAGCAGTACTTC
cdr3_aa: CASGLKTGGVWSEQYF

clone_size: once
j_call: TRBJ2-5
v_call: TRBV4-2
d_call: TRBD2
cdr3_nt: TGTGCCAGCAGCCAATTCGGAGGGACTAGCGGGAGGCGGAGGGAGACCCAGTACTTC
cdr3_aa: CASSQFGGTSGRRRETQYF

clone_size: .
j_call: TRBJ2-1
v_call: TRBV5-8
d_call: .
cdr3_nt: TGTGCCAGCAGCTTGGCTACCAAGAGGGTGGGTGGTGAGCAGTTCTTC
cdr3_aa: CASSLATKRVGGEQFF

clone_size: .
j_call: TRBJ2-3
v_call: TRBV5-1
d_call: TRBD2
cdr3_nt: TGCGCCAGCAGACGGAGGGGTTTTGGTAGCGGGACCACAGATACGCAGTATTTT
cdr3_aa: CASRRRGFGSGTTDTQYF

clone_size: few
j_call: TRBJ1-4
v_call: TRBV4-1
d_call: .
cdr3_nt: TGCGCCAGCAGCCAAGAAGGGGAAGCAGCTGAAGGTGAAAAACTGTTTTTT
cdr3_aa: CASSQEGEAAEGEKLFF

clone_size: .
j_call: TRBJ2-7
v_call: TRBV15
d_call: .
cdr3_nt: TGTGCCACCAGCAGAGATCGCAGGGCACCCTCCTACGAGCAGTACTTC
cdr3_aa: CATSRDRRAPSYEQYF